This T cell receptor beta chain derives from a study of blood T cell repertoires in COVID-19. Turning to the study itself: PBMCs, B-cell-depleted T cells, or T cells provided the cDNA or gDNA that made up the material.

The length of the CDR3 is 15 residues. The V and J ends lost 7 bases and 13 bases respectively, with 23 bases between them. The germline V gene encodes CDR1 MNHEY and CDR2 SVGAGI. Source study methods: Using reference gene primer amplification, nucleated cell counts were estimated. Repertoires were generated with immunoSEQ multiplex PCR, while TCRdb's copy carries only in-frame clones and drops some. From that table come the V and J calls and clone size; the DNA was used to work out D and trimming. The repertoire has around 100,000 clones, roughly 85% of them found once; the top ten carry approximately 3.1%.

The V gene is TRBV6-5, the J gene TRBJ1-6, with D uncertain. The sequencing sample was made of peripheral blood. The sequence came from a man aged 45-65 years in a cohort sampled during active COVID-19. This CDR3 reads CASTTTTSSGVPLHF. DNA of the CDR3: TGTGCCAGCACCACCACAACCTCATCCGGAGTCCCCCTCCACTTT.